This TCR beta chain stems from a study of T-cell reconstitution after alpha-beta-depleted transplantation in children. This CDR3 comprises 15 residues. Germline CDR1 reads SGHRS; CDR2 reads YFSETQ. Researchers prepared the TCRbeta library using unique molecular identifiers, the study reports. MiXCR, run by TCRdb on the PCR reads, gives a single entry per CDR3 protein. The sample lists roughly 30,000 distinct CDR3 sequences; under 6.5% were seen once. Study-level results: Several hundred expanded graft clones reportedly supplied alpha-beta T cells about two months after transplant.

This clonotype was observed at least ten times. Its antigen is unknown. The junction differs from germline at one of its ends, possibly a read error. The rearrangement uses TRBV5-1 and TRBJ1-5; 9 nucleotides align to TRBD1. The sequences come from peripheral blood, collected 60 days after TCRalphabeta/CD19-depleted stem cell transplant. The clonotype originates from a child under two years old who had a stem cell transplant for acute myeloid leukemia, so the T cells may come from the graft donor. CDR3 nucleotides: TGCGCCAGCAGTTTGGGGACAGGGTGGAATCAGCCCCAGCATTTT. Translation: CASSLGTGWNQPQHF.